These T cell receptor beta chains were read from a single sample in a study of tumor-infiltrating lymphocytes in primary liver carcinoma. In TCRdb, the multiplex PCR reads were re-called with MiXCR into one record per CDR3 protein. The sample holds over 75,000 distinct CDR3 sequences; 65% to 70% are singletons and the top ten take 27%. Sequencing input: tumor-adjacent normal liver tissue. The source of these receptors is a man between 35 and 55 years old with primary liver carcinoma and hepatitis B virus infection. Both conserved end residues are part of each CDR3. The D gene is left open where the match is weak. Clone size appears in some rows only: once, few, many, or a class for an expanded clone.

J gene: TRBJ2-3; clone size: NA; V gene: TRBV29-1; D gene: NA; CDR3 DNA: TGCAGCGTCAACACGGTAGGCACAGATACGCTGTATTTT; CDR3 protein: CSVNTVGTDTLYF
J gene: TRBJ2-3; clone size: once; V gene: TRBV29-1; D gene: TRBD1; CDR3 DNA: TGCAGCATTGTTTTCAGGGGGATCAGCACAGATACGCAGTATTTT; CDR3 protein: CSIVFRGISTDTQYF
J gene: TRBJ2-6; clone size: NA; V gene: TRBV4-2; D gene: NA; CDR3 DNA: TGTGCCAGCAGTCCAGAAGGGCCTCACCCTGGGGCCAACGTCCTGACTTTC; CDR3 protein: CASSPEGPHPGANVLTF
J gene: TRBJ2-7; clone size: NA; V gene: TRBV6-5; D gene: TRBD1; CDR3 DNA: TGTGCCAGCAGTTGCGCGGGACAGGGTACCTACAAGCAGTACTTC; CDR3 protein: CASSCAGQGTYKQYF
J gene: TRBJ1-1; clone size: once; V gene: TRBV6-6; D gene: TRBD1; CDR3 DNA: TGTGCCAGCAGTTACCCTGACAGGGGCGGGAAGACTGAAGCTTTCTTT; CDR3 protein: CASSYPDRGGKTEAFF
J gene: TRBJ2-3; clone size: NA; V gene: TRBV6-1; D gene: TRBD2; CDR3 DNA: TGTGCCAGCAGTCAATTAGCGGGTTTAATCACAGATGTGCAGTATTTT; CDR3 protein: CASSQLAGLITDVQYF
J gene: TRBJ2-1; clone size: many; V gene: TRBV5-1; D gene: NA; CDR3 DNA: TGCGCCAGCAGCGACGGGTTCTACAATGAGCAGTTCTTC; CDR3 protein: CASSDGFYNEQFF
J gene: TRBJ1-1; clone size: many; V gene: TRBV12-3/TRBV12-4; D gene: NA; CDR3 DNA: TGTGCCAGCATGACGGGGGAGGCTGAAGCTTTCTTT; CDR3 protein: CASMTGEAEAFF
J gene: TRBJ2-7; clone size: NA; V gene: TRBV11-2; D gene: NA; CDR3 DNA: TGTGCCAGCAGTCCAGGGCCGGGGTCGACCTACGAGCAGTACTTC; CDR3 protein: CASSPGPGSTYEQYF
J gene: TRBJ1-1; clone size: NA; V gene: TRBV12-5; D gene: NA; CDR3 DNA: TGTGTTAGTGGTTTAGGGTGGGGAAAAGCTTTCTTT; CDR3 protein: CVSGLGWGKAFF
J gene: TRBJ1-4; clone size: NA; V gene: TRBV10-1; D gene: NA; CDR3 DNA: TGCTCCAGCTGCGACGGGCATGGAAAACTGTTTTTT; CDR3 protein: CSSCDGHGKLFF
J gene: TRBJ2-5; clone size: NA; V gene: TRBV29-1; D gene: NA; CDR3 DNA: TGCAGCGTTGACTGGGTAGGGCGGCGAGAGATCCAGTACTTC; CDR3 protein: CSVDWVGRREIQYF
J gene: TRBJ1-2; clone size: NA; V gene: TRBV20-1; D gene: NA; CDR3 DNA: TGCAGTGCTAGGGGGATGGGGGACCATGGCTACACCTTC; CDR3 protein: CSARGMGDHGYTF
J gene: TRBJ2-6; clone size: once; V gene: TRBV6-5; D gene: NA; CDR3 DNA: TGTGCCAGCACCAACCGTCGCTCTTGGGCCAACATCCTGACTTTC; CDR3 protein: CASTNRRSWANILTF
J gene: TRBJ2-1; clone size: NA; V gene: TRBV6-4; D gene: TRBD2; CDR3 DNA: TGTGCCAGCAGTGGACTAGCGGGAGATTTCAATGAGCAGTTCTTC; CDR3 protein: CASSGLAGDFNEQFF
J gene: TRBJ2-7; clone size: NA; V gene: TRBV6-1; D gene: TRBD1; CDR3 DNA: TGTGCCAGCAGAATATCGACAGGGAATTACGAGCAGTACTTC; CDR3 protein: CASRISTGNYEQYF
J gene: TRBJ1-2; clone size: many; V gene: TRBV5-4; D gene: TRBD1; CDR3 DNA: TGTGCCAGCAGCCTCCGGGACAGGTCCGGGTATGGCTACACCTTC; CDR3 protein: CASSLRDRSGYGYTF
J gene: TRBJ2-1; clone size: NA; V gene: TRBV11-2; D gene: TRBD2; CDR3 DNA: TGTGCCAGCAGCTCCCGGACTAGTGTTTACAGTGAGCAGTTCTTC; CDR3 protein: CASSSRTSVYSEQFF
J gene: TRBJ2-7; clone size: NA; V gene: TRBV11-1; D gene: NA; CDR3 DNA: TGTGCCAGCAGCTTTAGGATATGCGACGTGCAGTACTTC; CDR3 protein: CASSFRICDVQYF
J gene: TRBJ2-7; clone size: NA; V gene: TRBV6-5; D gene: NA; CDR3 DNA: TGTGCCAGCAGCCACGGGCTAGCTGTGTCCTACGAGCAGTACTTC; CDR3 protein: CASSHGLAVSYEQYF
J gene: TRBJ2-3; clone size: NA; V gene: TRBV11-1; D gene: TRBD1; CDR3 DNA: TGTGCCAGCAGCTTAGAATCGGCAGGGGGCTCGGATACACAGTATTTT; CDR3 protein: CASSLESAGGSDTQYF
J gene: TRBJ2-3; clone size: NA; V gene: TRBV12-3/TRBV12-4; D gene: NA; CDR3 DNA: TGTGCCAACATCTTGAATAGCGGTGGGGCAGATACGCAGTATTTT; CDR3 protein: CANILNSGGADTQYF
J gene: TRBJ2-7; clone size: NA; V gene: TRBV7-9; D gene: TRBD1; CDR3 DNA: TGTGCCAGCAGCTCCGGGACAGGGGCAATCTACGAGCAGTACTTC; CDR3 protein: CASSSGTGAIYEQYF
J gene: TRBJ2-7; clone size: NA; V gene: TRBV11-2; D gene: TRBD2; CDR3 DNA: TGTGCCATCATCCCCTCTAATAGCGGGAGAGGTAAGCAGTACTTC; CDR3 protein: CAIIPSNSGRGKQYF
J gene: TRBJ2-7; clone size: once; V gene: TRBV4-1; D gene: TRBD1; CDR3 DNA: TGCGCCAGCAGCCCTCGGGAAGGGGGCTCCTACGTGCAGTACTTC; CDR3 protein: CASSPREGGSYVQYF
J gene: TRBJ2-2; clone size: few; V gene: TRBV11-2; D gene: NA; CDR3 DNA: TGTGCCAGCAGCGGGTGGCCAGCCGGGGAGCTGCTTTTT; CDR3 protein: CASSGWPAGELLF
J gene: TRBJ2-6; clone size: many; V gene: TRBV11-2; D gene: NA; CDR3 DNA: TGTGCCAGCAGCCCGCTTACGCGGGGGCTGTCTGGGGCCAACGTCCTGACTTTC; CDR3 protein: CASSPLTRGLSGANVLTF
J gene: TRBJ2-1; clone size: NA; V gene: TRBV7-3; D gene: TRBD2; CDR3 DNA: TGTGCCAGCAGGACTAGCGGGACTAATGAGCAGTTCTTC; CDR3 protein: CASRTSGTNEQFF
J gene: TRBJ2-5; clone size: NA; V gene: TRBV11-1; D gene: NA; CDR3 DNA: TGTGCCAGCAGCCCGCCCCCGGAAGTCAGGAAGAACTTCCAAAAGACCCAGTACTTC; CDR3 protein: CASSPPPEVRKNFQKTQYF
J gene: TRBJ2-7; clone size: many; V gene: TRBV29-1; D gene: TRBD2; CDR3 DNA: TGCAGCGTAACCACCGGGACTAGCGGGAGTGAGCAGTACTTC; CDR3 protein: CSVTTGTSGSEQYF